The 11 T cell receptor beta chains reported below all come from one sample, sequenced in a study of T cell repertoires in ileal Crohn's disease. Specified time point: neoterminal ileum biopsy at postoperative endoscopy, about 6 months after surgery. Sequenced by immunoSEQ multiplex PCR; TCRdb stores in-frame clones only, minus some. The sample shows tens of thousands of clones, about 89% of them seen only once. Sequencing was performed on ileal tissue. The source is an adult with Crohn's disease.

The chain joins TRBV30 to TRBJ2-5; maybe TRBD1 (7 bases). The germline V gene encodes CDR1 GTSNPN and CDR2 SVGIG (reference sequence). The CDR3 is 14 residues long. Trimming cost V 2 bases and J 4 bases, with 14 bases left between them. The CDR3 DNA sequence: TGTGCCTGGAGTCCCAGGGGGGCGAGAGAGACCCAGTACTTC. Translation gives CAWSPRGARETQYF. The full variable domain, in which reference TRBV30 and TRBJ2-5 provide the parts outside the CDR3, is SQTIHQWPATLVQPVGSPLSLECTVEGTSNPNLYWYRQAAGRGLQLLFYSVGIGQISSEVPQNLSASRPQDRQFILSSKKLLLSDSGFYLCAWSPRGARETQYFGPGTRLLVL.

This CDR3 reads CASSLMGTAEKLFF. As DNA, the CDR3 is TGTGCCAGCAGCTTGATGGGCACAGCTGAAAAACTGTTTTTT. This rearrangement joins TRBV5-6 to TRBJ1-4; D is uncertain. The CDR3 is made up of 14 amino acids. Germline CDR1 and CDR2: SGHDT and YYEEEE. V lost 1 base and J 7 bases, leaving 11 bases between the germline ends.

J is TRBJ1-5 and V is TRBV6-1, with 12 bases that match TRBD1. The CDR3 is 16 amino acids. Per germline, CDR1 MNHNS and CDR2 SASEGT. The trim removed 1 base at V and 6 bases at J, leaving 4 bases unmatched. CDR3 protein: CASSEGDRGRLQPQHF. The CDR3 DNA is TGTGCCAGCAGTGAAGGGGACAGGGGGCGCCTTCAGCCCCAGCATTTT.

The CDR3 bases are TGTGCCAGCAGCGCTACCGGGACATCCGGGGAGCTGTTTTTT. As protein: CASSATGTSGELFF. The chain combines TRBV9 with TRBJ2-2; D might be TRBD1 (6 bases). The germline V gene has CDR1 SGDLS and CDR2 YYNGEE. The CDR3 extends over 14 amino acids. Between the trimmed V and J ends, which lost 3 bases and 6 bases, there was a span of 12 bases.

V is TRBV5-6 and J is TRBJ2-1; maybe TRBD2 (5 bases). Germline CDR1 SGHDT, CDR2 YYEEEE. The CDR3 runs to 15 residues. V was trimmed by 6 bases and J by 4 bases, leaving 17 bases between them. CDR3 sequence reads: CASNPLRVEYNEQFF. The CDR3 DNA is TGTGCCAGCAACCCTCTGCGGGTCGAGTACAATGAGCAGTTCTTC.

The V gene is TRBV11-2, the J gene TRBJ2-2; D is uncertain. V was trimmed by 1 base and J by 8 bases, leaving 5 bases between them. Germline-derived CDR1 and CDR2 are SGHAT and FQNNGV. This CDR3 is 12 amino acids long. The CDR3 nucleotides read TGTGCCAGCAGCTTAGTTCAGGGGGAGCTGTTTTTT. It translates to CASSLVQGELFF.

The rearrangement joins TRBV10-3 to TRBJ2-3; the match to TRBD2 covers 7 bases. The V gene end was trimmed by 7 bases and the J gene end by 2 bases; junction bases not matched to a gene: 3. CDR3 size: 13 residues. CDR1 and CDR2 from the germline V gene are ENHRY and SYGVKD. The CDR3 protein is CAITSGFTDTQYF. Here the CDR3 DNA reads TGTGCCATCACTAGCGGATTCACAGATACGCAGTATTTT.

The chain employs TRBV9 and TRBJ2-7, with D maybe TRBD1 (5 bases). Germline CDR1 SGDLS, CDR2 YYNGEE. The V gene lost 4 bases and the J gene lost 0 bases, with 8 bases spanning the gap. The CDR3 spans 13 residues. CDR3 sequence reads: CASSPGHSYEQYF. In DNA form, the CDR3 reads TGTGCCAGCAGCCCAGGACACTCCTACGAGCAGTACTTC.

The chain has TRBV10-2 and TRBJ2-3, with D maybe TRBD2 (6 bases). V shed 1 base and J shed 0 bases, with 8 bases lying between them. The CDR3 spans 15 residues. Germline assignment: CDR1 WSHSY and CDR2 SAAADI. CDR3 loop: CASSEFGGSTDTQYF. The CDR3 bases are TGCGCCAGCAGTGAGTTTGGGGGGAGCACAGATACGCAGTATTTT.

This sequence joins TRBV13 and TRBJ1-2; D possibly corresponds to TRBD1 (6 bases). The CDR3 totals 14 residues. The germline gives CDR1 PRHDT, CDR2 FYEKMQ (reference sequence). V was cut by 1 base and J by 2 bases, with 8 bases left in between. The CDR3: CASSLDQGNYGYTF. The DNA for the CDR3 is TGTGCCAGCAGCTTAGATCAGGGGAACTATGGCTACACCTTC.

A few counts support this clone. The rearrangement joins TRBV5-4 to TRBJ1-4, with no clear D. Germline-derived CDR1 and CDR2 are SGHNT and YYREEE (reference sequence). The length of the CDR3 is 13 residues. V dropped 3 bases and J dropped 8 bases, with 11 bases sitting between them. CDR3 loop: CASSSDPGEKLFF. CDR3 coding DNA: TGTGCCAGCAGCTCAGACCCCGGGGAAAAACTGTTTTTT. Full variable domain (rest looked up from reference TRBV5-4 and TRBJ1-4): ETGVTQSPTHLIKTRGQQVTLRCSSQSGHNTVSWYQQALGQGPQFIFQYYREEENGRGNFPPRFSGLQFPNYSSELNVNALELDDSALYLCASSSDPGEKLFFGSGTQLSVL.